This record looks at one T cell receptor beta chain sequence and its context. Profiling relied on immunoSEQ multiplex PCR, and the TCRdb table lists in-frame clones only, not all of them. Found here are 150,000 to 170,000 clones, under 85% of them singletons; the top ten hold approximately 0.63%. The data belong to a study of blood T cell repertoires in COVID-19. Trimming removed 5 bases from V and 0 bases from J; junction bases left unmatched: 5. Per the germline V gene, CDR1 is LNHDA and CDR2 is SQIVND (reference sequence). The CDR3 spans 15 residues. This chain connects TRBV19 to TRBJ1-1; 8 bases match TRBD1. Sample: peripheral blood. The receptor's source is a man aged 55 to 70 with COVID-19, enrolled during active disease. The CDR3 DNA sequence: TGTGCCAGTAGTCTCGACAGGGGTATGAACACTGAAGCTTTCTTT. It is translated as CASSLDRGMNTEAFF. The full variable domain, rest sourced from reference TRBV19 and TRBJ1-1, is DGGITQSPKYLFRKEGQNVTLSCEQNLNHDAMYWYRQDPGQGLRLIYYSQIVNDFQKGDIAEGYSVSREKKESFPLTVTSAQKNPTAFYLCASSLDRGMNTEAFFGQGTRLTVV.